The source of this T cell receptor beta chain is a study of cytomegalovirus exposure and HLA in healthy donors. Across the whole study: Genotyping of hundreds of donors showed that over 65% belonged to the Caucasian-associated ancestry cluster.

Findings of the study overall: Accurate prediction of HLA-A and HLA-B alleles (for most subjects) was reportedly achieved from TCR beta sequences.

This PCR relied on a set of 60 Vbeta primers and 13 Jbeta primers. This table comes from immunoSEQ multiplex PCR, and its TCRdb copy is limited to in-frame clones, with some not included. This table lists 30,000 to 50,000 clones. Concerning this clone itself: The antigen remains unidentified.

Sequencing input: PBMCs. The source is a woman aged 25 to 39 in good health and CMV-seropositive.

CDR3 in DNA: TGTGCCAGTAGTCCCCGACAGGGATTTAACGAAAAACTGTTTTTT. Translating it yields CASSPRQGFNEKLFF. The chain uses TRBV19 and TRBJ1-4; TRBD1 matches at 7 bases. This CDR3 has 15 amino acids. The V gene end was trimmed by 5 bases and the J gene end by 8 bases; junction bases not matched to a gene: 11. Germline V CDR1 and CDR2: LNHDA, SQIVND (reference sequence).